This TCR beta chain was recovered during a study of cytomegalovirus exposure and HLA in healthy donors. Overall study results and limits: Some TCR beta chains (164 of them) were listed as cytomegalovirus-associated.

Germline CDR1 reads MNHNS; CDR2 reads SASEGT. The CDR3 is 12 residues long. Trimming took 5 bases from V and 2 from J, leaving 7 bases between them. The method was immunoSEQ multiplex PCR; TCRdb's version includes in-frame clones alone and lacks a portion of them. The sample yields 200,000 to 300,000 clones, around 91% seen once. In regard to this clone: Its antigen is currently unknown.

The sequenced sample was PBMCs. This TCR was recovered from a woman under 40 in good health and CMV-seronegative. V gene TRBV6-1 combines with J gene TRBJ2-7; D call uncertain. CDR3 DNA: TGTGCCAGCAGTTATGCTGCCTACGAGCAGTACTTC. This encodes CASSYAAYEQYF.